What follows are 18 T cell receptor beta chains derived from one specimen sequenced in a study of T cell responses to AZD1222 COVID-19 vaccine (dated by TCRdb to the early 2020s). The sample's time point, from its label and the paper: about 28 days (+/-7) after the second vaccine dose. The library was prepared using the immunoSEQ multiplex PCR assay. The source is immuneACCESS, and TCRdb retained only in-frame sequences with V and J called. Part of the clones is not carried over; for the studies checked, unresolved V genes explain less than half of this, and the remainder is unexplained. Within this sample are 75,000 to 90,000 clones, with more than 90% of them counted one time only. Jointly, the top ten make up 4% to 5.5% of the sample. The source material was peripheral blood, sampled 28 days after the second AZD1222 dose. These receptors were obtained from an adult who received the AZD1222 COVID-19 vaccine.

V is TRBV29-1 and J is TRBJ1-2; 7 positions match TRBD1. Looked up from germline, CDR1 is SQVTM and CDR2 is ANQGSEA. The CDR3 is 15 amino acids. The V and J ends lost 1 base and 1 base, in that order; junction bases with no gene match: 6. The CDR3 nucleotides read TGCAGCGTTGAAGGGGACAGCAGATATAACTATGGCTACACCTTC. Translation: CSVEGDSRYNYGYTF. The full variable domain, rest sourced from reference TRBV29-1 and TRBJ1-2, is SAVISQKPSRDICQRGTSLTIQCQVDSQVTMMFWYRQQPGQSLTLIATANQGSEATYESGFVIDKFPISRPNLTFSTLTVSNMSPEDSSIYLCSVEGDSRYNYGYTFGSGTRLTVV.

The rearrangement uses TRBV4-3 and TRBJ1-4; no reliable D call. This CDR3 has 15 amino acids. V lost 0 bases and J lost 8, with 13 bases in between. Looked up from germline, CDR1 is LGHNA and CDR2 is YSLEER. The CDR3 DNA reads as TGCGCCAGCAGCCAAGATCGCAGTTTAGGGGAAAAACTGTTTTTT. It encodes CASSQDRSLGEKLFF.

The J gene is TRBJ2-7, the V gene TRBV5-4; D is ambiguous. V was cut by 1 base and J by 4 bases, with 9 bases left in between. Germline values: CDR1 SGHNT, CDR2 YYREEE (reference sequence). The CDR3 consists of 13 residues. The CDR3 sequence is CASSLNLQYEQYF. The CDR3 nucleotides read TGTGCCAGCAGCTTGAATCTGCAGTACGAGCAGTACTTC.

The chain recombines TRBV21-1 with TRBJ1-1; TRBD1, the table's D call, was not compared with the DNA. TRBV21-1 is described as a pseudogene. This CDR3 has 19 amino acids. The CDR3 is CASSKGATGWSPMNTEAFF. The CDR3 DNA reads TGTGCCAGCAGCAAAGGGGCTACAGGGTGGAGTCCAATGAACACTGAAGCTTTCTTT.

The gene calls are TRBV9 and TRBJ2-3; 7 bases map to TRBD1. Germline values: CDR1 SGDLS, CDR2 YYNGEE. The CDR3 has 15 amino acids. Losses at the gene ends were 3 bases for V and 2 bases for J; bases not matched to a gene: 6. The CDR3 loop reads CASSATGVDTDTQYF. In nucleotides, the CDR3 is TGTGCCAGCAGCGCCACAGGGGTGGACACAGATACGCAGTATTTT. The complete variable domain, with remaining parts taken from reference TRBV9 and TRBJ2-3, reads DSGVTQTPKHLITATGQRVTLRCSPRSGDLSVYWYQQSLDQGLQFLIQYYNGEERAKGNILERFSAQQFPDLHSELNLSSLELGDSALYFCASSATGVDTDTQYFGPGTRLTVL.

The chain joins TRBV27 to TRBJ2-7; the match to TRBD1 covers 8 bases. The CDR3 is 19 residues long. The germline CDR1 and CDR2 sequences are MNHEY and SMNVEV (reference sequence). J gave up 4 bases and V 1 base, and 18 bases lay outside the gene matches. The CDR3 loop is CASSLYGDRQLMPGYEQYF. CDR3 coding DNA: TGTGCCAGCAGTTTATACGGGGACAGGCAATTAATGCCGGGGTACGAGCAGTACTTC.

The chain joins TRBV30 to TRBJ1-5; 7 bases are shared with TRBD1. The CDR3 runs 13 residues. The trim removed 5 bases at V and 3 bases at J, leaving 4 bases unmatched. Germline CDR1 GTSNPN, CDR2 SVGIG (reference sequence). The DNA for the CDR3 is TGTGCCTGGGGGGACAGATTCAATCAGCCCCAGCATTTT. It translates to CAWGDRFNQPQHF.

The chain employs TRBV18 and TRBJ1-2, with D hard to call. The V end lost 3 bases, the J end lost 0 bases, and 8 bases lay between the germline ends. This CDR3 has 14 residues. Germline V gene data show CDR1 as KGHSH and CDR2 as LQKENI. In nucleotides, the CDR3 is TGTGCCAGCTCACCGGCTAGCGCTAACTATGGCTACACCTTC. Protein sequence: CASSPASANYGYTF.

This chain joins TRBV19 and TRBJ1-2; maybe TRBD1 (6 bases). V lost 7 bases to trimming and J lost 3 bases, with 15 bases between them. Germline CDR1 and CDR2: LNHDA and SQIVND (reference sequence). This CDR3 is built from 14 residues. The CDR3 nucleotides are TGTGCCAGTATTCAGGCAGGGGTGGACTATGGCTACACCTTC. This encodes CASIQAGVDYGYTF.

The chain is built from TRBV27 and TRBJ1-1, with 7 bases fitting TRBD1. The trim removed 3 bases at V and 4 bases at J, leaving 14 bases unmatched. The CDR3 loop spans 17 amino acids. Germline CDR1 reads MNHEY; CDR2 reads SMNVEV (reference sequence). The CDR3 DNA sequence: TGTGCCAGCAGTTTTACCAGGGCCACCCGGGACAGCACTGAAGCTTTCTTT. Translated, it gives CASSFTRATRDSTEAFF.

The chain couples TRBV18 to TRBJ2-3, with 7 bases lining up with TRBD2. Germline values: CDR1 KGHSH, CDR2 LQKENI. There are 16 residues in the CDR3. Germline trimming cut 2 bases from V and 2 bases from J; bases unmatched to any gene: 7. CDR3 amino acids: CASSPKTSLNTDTQYF. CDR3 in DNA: TGTGCCAGCTCACCAAAGACTAGCCTAAACACAGATACGCAGTATTTT.

For the CDR3, the DNA is TGTGCCAGCAGCCTCGACAGGGGCGGGCGTCAGCCCCAGCATTTT. This sequence encodes CASSLDRGGRQPQHF. This chain joins TRBV3-1 (or the pseudogene TRBV3-2) and TRBJ1-5; TRBD1 agrees at 8 bases. Germline values: CDR1 LGHDT, CDR2 YNNKEL (reference sequence). The CDR3 totals 15 residues. The trim removed 4 bases at V and 6 bases at J, leaving 8 bases unmatched.

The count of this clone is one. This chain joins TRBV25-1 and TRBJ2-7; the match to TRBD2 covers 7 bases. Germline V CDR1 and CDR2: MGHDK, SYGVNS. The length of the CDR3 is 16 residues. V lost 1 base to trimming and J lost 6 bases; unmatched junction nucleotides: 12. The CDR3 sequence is CASSESAGGVGGEQYF. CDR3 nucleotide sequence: TGTGCCAGCAGTGAATCGGCTGGGGGGGTGGGTGGCGAGCAGTACTTC.

Here the CDR3 DNA reads TGTGCCAGCAGTTTCATATTGGACGAGCAGTACTTC. Translated, it gives CASSFILDEQYF. The chain has TRBV12-3 or TRBV12-4 and TRBJ2-7; no clear D gene. CDR3 size: 12 residues. The V end lost 3 bases, the J end lost 5 bases, and 8 bases lay between the germline ends.

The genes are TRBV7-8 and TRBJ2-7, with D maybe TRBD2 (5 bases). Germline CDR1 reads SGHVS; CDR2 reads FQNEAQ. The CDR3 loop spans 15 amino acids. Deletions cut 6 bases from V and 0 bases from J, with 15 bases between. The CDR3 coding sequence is TGTGCCAGCAGTCTTCGGGGTCCTAGCTCCTACGAGCAGTACTTC. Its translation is CASSLRGPSSYEQYF.

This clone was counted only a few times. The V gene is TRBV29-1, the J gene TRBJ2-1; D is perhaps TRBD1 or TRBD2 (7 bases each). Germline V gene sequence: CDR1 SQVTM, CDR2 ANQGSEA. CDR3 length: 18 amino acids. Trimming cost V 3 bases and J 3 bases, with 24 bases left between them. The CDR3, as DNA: TGCAGCGTTGACCGCAGGGGGGGGTACTTGGGAGACTACAATGAGCAGTTCTTC. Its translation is CSVDRRGGYLGDYNEQFF.

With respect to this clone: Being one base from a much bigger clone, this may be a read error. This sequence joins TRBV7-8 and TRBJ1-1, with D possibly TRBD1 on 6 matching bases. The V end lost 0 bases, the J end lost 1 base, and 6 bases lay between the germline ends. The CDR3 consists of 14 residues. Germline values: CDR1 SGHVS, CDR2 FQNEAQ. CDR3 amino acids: CASSLARGNTEAFF. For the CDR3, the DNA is TGTGCCAGCAGCTTAGCCAGGGGGAACACTGAAGCTTTCTTT.

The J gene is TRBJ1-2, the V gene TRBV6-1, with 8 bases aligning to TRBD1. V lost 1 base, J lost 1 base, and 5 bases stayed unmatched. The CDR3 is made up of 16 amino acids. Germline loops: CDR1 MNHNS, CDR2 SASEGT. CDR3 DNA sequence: TGTGCCAGCAGTGAAGGGGACAGGCGTGTTAACTATGGCTACACCTTC. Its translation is CASSEGDRRVNYGYTF.